This TCR beta chain was obtained from a study of T cell repertoires in cytomegalovirus infection (dated by TCRdb to the late 2010s). About the investigation overall: Recently identified HLA-C-restricted CMV epitopes, whose presentation resists viral immunomodulation, were targeted by peptide stimulations together with well-studied HLA-B-restricted epitopes. Donor HLA type was relevant to the analysis, as public TCR beta signatures indicated carriage of CMV infection together with the matching HLA type.

The listed sequencing device is Illumina HiSeq 1500. TCRdb redid the processing of the public reads, applying fastp at Q25 and MiXCR, and retained in-frame beta chains. Entries are consolidated by CDR3 protein sequence, retaining the most common genes and DNA. A total of approximately 1,000,000 distinct CDR3 sequences appear in this sample, approximately 31% of them only once. Together, the top ten hold around an eighth of the sample. Overall results and qualifications from the work: In the ex vivo response, HLA-C-restricted CMV-specific TCR beta clonotypes were dominant, and in two of eight donors the single most frequent clonotype came from this HLA-C-restricted group. Cumulative frequency of public TCR beta family members discriminated carriers of CMV infection plus the relevant HLA type in this cohort and an independent 352-donor cohort.

V is trimmed back by 4 bases and J by 2 bases, and the junction contains 4 bases that no gene match accounts for. Counted from cysteine to phenylalanine, this CDR3 has 15 amino acids. Only CDR3 DNA is held: 45 bases, read in frame from base 1. From the germline V gene, CDR1 is MNHNS and CDR2 is SASEGT. Read against the paper, the sample's treatment or condition label means: in vitro stimulation with specific CMV peptide epitopes to enrich CMV-specific T cells. For this clonotype: Its antigen is currently not known. There are no base qualities to consult, and no much larger clone falls within one base.

Sequenced material: cultured CD8+ T cells from PBMCs, taken from culture after CMV antigen stimulation. The sequence is built from TRBV6-1 and TRBJ2-1; 8 central bases correspond to TRBD2. The sequence came from a human donor in good health (CMV status not recorded). Some clones in this sample may be carry-over from other donors' samples. CDR3 protein: CASSARGGTYNEQFF. The base sequence is TGTGCCAGCAGTGCTCGGGGGGGAACCTACAATGAGCAGTTCTTC.